This T cell receptor beta chain stems from a study of T cell clones after liver transplantation. The overall study: Without induction therapy, subjects received standard immunosuppression until 12-24 months post-transplant.

Method: immunoSEQ multiplex PCR; TCRdb's copy keeps in-frame clones and lacks some. The data hold approximately 51,000 clones, with roughly 71% observed a single time. Study-wide findings and caveats: A larger donor-reactive than third-party decline suggested partial antigen-specific deletion. Post-transplant time points were not standardized, so conclusions are preliminary.

Of note for this clone: Its antigen is still unknown.

Sequencing used CD4+ T cells from blood, obtained approximately 54 months after liver transplant. This clonotype was obtained from a human patient who received a liver transplant. Among the T cells, some may be from the graft donor.

The CDR3 loop reads CASSDRDSNQPQHF. In nucleotides, the CDR3 is TGTGCCAGTAGTGACCGGGACAGCAATCAGCCCCAGCATTTT. The rearrangement uses TRBV19 and TRBJ1-5; tentatively, D is TRBD1 (5 bases). The germline V gene encodes CDR1 LNHDA and CDR2 SQIVND (reference sequence). There are 14 residues in the CDR3. The V and J ends lost 5 bases and 1 base respectively, with 9 bases between them.